Listed below are T cell receptor beta chains from one sample, sequenced in a study of a mutant IDH1 vaccine in newly diagnosed glioma. Clones were read by immunoSEQ multiplex PCR, and TCRdb kept only the in-frame ones, dropping some. This table holds about 36,000 clones, 80% found once. The antigens of these receptors remain unknown. Specimen: peripheral blood mononuclear cells (PBMCs), collected from a glioma patient whose treatment included an IDH1 peptide vaccine. The source is a woman aged 25-40 years with glioma. Some clones in this sample may be carry-over from other donors' samples. CDR3s include the opening cysteine and the closing phenylalanine or tryptophan. The order of the fields is D gene, V gene, J gene, CDR3 DNA, CDR3 protein. D genes are given only for firm matches.

-	TRBV5-1	TRBJ2-2	TGCGCCAGCAGCCGGGGCGGGGCCGGGGGCGACACCGGGGAGCTGTTTTTT	CASSRGGAGGDTGELFF
TRBD1	TRBV30	TRBJ1-5	TGTGCCTGGAGTATACGGACAGGGGTTAATCAGCCCCAGCATTTT	CAWSIRTGVNQPQHF
TRBD2	TRBV13	TRBJ2-3	TGTGCCAGCAGCTTTTCTAGCGGGAGGTGGTCAGATACGCAGTATTTT	CASSFSSGRWSDTQYF
TRBD1	TRBV14	TRBJ2-2	TGTGCCAGCAGCCAGTGGGACAGGGGAAATACCGGGGAGCTGTTTTTT	CASSQWDRGNTGELFF
-	TRBV5-8	TRBJ2-7	TGTGCCAGCAGCGGGGGGGGCATCGGATACGAGCAGTACTTC	CASSGGGIGYEQYF
-	TRBV7-8	TRBJ1-1	TGTGCCAGCAGCTTCCCAGAGGGAGACGCTGAAGCTTTCTTT	CASSFPEGDAEAFF
TRBD2	TRBV4-2	TRBJ2-5	TGTGCCAGCAGCGCGCGAGCGGGAGAAGAGACCCAGTACTTC	CASSARAGEETQYF
-	TRBV29-1	TRBJ2-5	TGCAGCGTTCGTCGACAGTTCCCTGGTGGGGCCCAGTACTTC	CSVRRQFPGGAQYF
-	TRBV6-1	TRBJ2-1	TGTGCCAGCAGTGAGAGTAGATGGGAGGACAATGAGCAGTTCTTC	CASSESRWEDNEQFF
TRBD1	TRBV18	TRBJ2-2	TGTGCCAGCTCACCACAGGGGGCGACGAACACCGGGGAGCTGTTTTTT	CASSPQGATNTGELFF
-	TRBV10-3	TRBJ2-7	TGTGCCATCAGTGAGTCCGGCCAAGCGTGGTCCTACGAGCAGTACTTC	CAISESGQAWSYEQYF
-	TRBV6-6	TRBJ2-3	TGTGCCAGCAGTCCCTCGGATCTCACAGATACGCAGTATTTT	CASSPSDLTDTQYF